These T cell receptor beta chains were read from a single sample in a study of shared clonotypes between healthy human individuals. This table comes from immunoSEQ multiplex PCR, and its TCRdb copy is limited to in-frame clones, with some not included. The sample includes millions of clones, 95% of them seen just once. Sequenced material: naive CD4+ T cells sorted from blood. These receptors were collected from a man aged 18 to 29 in good health. Both conserved end residues are part of each CDR3. Each record gives: CDR3 protein, CDR3 DNA, D gene, V gene, CDR3 length, J gene, clone size. A D gene is named only where the DNA matches it firmly. Size tells how often a clone was seen (once, few, many) or the class of an expanded clone, and some rows leave it out.

CASSPNTYEQYF,TGTGCCAGCAGTCCGAATACCTACGAGCAGTACTTC,.,TRBV28,12,TRBJ2-7,.
CASSVGSGLGEQFF,TGTGCCAGCAGCGTAGGGAGCGGCCTGGGGGAGCAGTTCTTC,.,TRBV9,14,TRBJ2-1,.
CASRAAGTPSYEQYF,TGTGCCAGCAGGGCTGCCGGGACACCTTCCTACGAGCAGTACTTC,.,TRBV28,15,TRBJ2-7,.
CAVSGQMNTEAFF,TGTGCCGTATCCGGGCAGATGAACACTGAAGCTTTCTTT,.,TRBV5-4,13,TRBJ1-1,.
CASSTGAGYGYTF,TGTGCCAGCAGCACAGGGGCGGGCTATGGCTACACCTTC,TRBD1,TRBV9,13,TRBJ1-2,.
CASSEYRGYEQYF,TGCGCCAGCAGTGAGTATAGGGGATACGAGCAGTACTTC,.,TRBV10-1,13,TRBJ2-7,.
CASSLYMTGLGQETQYF,TGTGCCAGCAGCCTATACATGACAGGCCTGGGCCAAGAGACCCAGTACTTC,.,TRBV5-6,17,TRBJ2-5,.
CAISDTGLEQYF,TGTGCCATCAGCGACACAGGGCTCGAGCAGTACTTC,.,TRBV10-3,12,TRBJ2-7,.
CASSLSQGQENTEAFF,TGTGCCAGCTCACTCAGCCAGGGACAGGAGAACACTGAAGCTTTCTTT,TRBD1,TRBV18,16,TRBJ1-1,.
CASSSQGGLAVTQYF,TGTGCCAGCAGCTCCCAAGGGGGACTAGCGGTCACGCAGTACTTC,TRBD2,TRBV5-8,15,TRBJ2-7,.
CASSLSGTVSGELFF,TGTGCCAGCAGTTTGTCCGGGACAGTAAGCGGGGAGCTGTTTTTT,TRBD1,TRBV27,15,TRBJ2-2,.
CSVELGGSEQYF,TGCAGCGTTGAACTGGGAGGTTCCGAGCAGTACTTC,.,TRBV29-1,12,TRBJ2-7,.
CASSLPGQGNYGYTF,TGTGCCAGTAGTCTCCCCGGCCAAGGAAACTATGGCTACACCTTC,.,TRBV19,15,TRBJ1-2,few
CASSQDRAVGYEQYF,TGCGCCAGCAGCCAAGATAGGGCTGTCGGCTACGAGCAGTACTTC,.,TRBV4-3,15,TRBJ2-7,.
CASSLVPPGGGHTEAFF,TGTGCCAGCAGCTTAGTCCCGCCAGGGGGGGGACACACTGAAGCTTTCTTT,TRBD1,TRBV7-9,17,TRBJ1-1,.
CAWNEGFTDTQYF,TGTGCCTGGAATGAGGGATTCACAGATACGCAGTATTTT,.,TRBV30,13,TRBJ2-3,.